The 24 T cell receptor beta chains below were found in one sample sequenced in a study of cytotoxic CD8 clonotypes in ibrutinib-treated CLL. Method: immunoSEQ multiplex PCR; TCRdb's copy keeps in-frame clones and lacks some. This table holds 150,000 to 250,000 clones, about two thirds found once. The sample here was PBMCs, taken after 24 months of ibrutinib treatment. Receptor source: a human donor with chronic lymphocytic leukemia.

This clone was seen just once. The chain links TRBV19 to TRBJ2-3; D is undetermined. This CDR3 region has 15 residues. In germline, CDR1 is LNHDA, CDR2 SQIVND (reference sequence). V shed 3 bases and J shed 0 bases, with 10 bases lying between them. The CDR3 protein is CASSMGTTSTDTQYF. Written as DNA, the CDR3 is TGTGCCAGTAGTATGGGAACGACTAGCACAGATACGCAGTATTTT.

In this sample, this clone turned up once. This chain uses TRBV5-4 with TRBJ2-1, with TRBD2 matching over 10 bases. The V gene end was trimmed by 9 bases and the J gene end by 8 bases; junction bases not matched to a gene: 17. Germline V gene lookup returns CDR1 SGHNT and CDR2 YYREEE (reference sequence). The CDR3 consists of 16 residues. The CDR3, as DNA: TGTGCCACCCAGAGGGGGGGGGCTAGCGGGAGTGATGAGCAGTTCTTC. Amino acid sequence: CATQRGGASGSDEQFF.

The V gene is TRBV5-4, the J gene TRBJ2-7, with D maybe TRBD1 (6 bases). CDR1 and CDR2 (germline): SGHNT, YYREEE (reference sequence). The CDR3 is 14 residues long. V was pared by 5 bases and J by 2 bases, with 14 bases between. The CDR3 DNA follows: TGTGCCAGCAGTTTCCAGGGGTCCCCCTACGAGCAGTACTTC. This codes for CASSFQGSPYEQYF.

J is TRBJ2-7 and V is TRBV5-6, with unresolved D. The CDR3 runs 12 residues. The germline V and J ends were trimmed by 0 bases and 3 bases, with 4 bases remaining between them. From germline, CDR1 is SGHDT and CDR2 YYEEEE. The CDR3 spells CASSLGYYEQYF. CDR3 coding DNA: TGTGCCAGCAGCTTGGGATACTACGAGCAGTACTTC.

V is TRBV9 and J is TRBJ2-1; TRBD2 matches 7 bases. The V segment lost 3 bases and the J segment 2 bases; nucleotides outside the gene matches: 5. The CDR3 spans 15 residues. Per the germline V gene, CDR1 is SGDLS and CDR2 is YYNGEE. DNA for the CDR3: TGTGCCAGCAGCGGAAAAGCGGGAACCTACAATGAGCAGTTCTTC. Its translation: CASSGKAGTYNEQFF.

The chain combines TRBV7-9 with TRBJ1-4; maybe TRBD1 (5 bases). The CDR3 has 15 amino acids. Germline V gene lookup returns CDR1 SEHNR and CDR2 FQNEAQ (reference sequence). V lost 5 bases and J lost 2, with 12 bases in between. Written as DNA, the CDR3 is TGTGCCAGCAGCGGCATACAGGTTACTAATGAAAAACTGTTTTTT. It specifies CASSGIQVTNEKLFF.

This chain joins TRBV7-7 and TRBJ2-2; 14 bases match TRBD2. V lost 10 bases and J lost 2; bases outside the gene matches: 12. Germline CDR1 SSHAT, CDR2 FNYEAQ (reference sequence). This CDR3 comprises 18 residues. The CDR3 coding sequence is TGTGCCACACCCGGCGGGACTAGCGGGAGAGCAAACACCGGGGAGCTGTTTTTT. Encoded protein: CATPGGTSGRANTGELFF. Complete variable domain (other parts from reference TRBV7-7 and TRBJ2-2): GAGVSQSPRYKVTKRGQDVTLRCDPISSHATLYWYQQALGQGPEFLTYFNYEAQPDKSGLPSDRFSAERPEGSISTLTIQRTEQRDSAMYRCATPGGTSGRANTGELFFGEGSRLTVL.

This clone was seen a handful of times. V usage is TRBV6-4 and J usage is TRBJ2-1; 12 nucleotides align to TRBD2. CDR1 and CDR2 from the germline V gene are MRHNA and SNTAGT. The CDR3 covers 15 residues. The ends lost 0 bases at V and 6 bases at J; junction bases unmatched: 0. CDR3 sequence (DNA): TGTGCCAGCAGTGACTCGACTAGCGGGAGCAATGAGCAGTTCTTC. Its translation is CASSDSTSGSNEQFF.

This sequence joins TRBV18 and TRBJ2-1; no definite D call. The CDR3 length is 17 residues. Germline V gene lookup returns CDR1 KGHSH and CDR2 LQKENI. With 2 bases removed from V and 2 bases from J, the gap between germline ends came to 16 bases. DNA for the CDR3: TGTGCCAGCTCACCAGTTTCATTAATTCGGGCCTACAATGAGCAGTTCTTC. It specifies CASSPVSLIRAYNEQFF.

The rearrangement links TRBV5-1 to TRBJ1-2; 8 nucleotides agree with TRBD1. CDR1 and CDR2 (germline): SGHRS, YFSETQ. The CDR3 extends over 16 amino acids. V lost 2 bases, J lost 5 bases, and 11 bases stayed unmatched. CDR3 sequence reads: CASSFTGQGASYGYTF. The DNA for the CDR3 is TGCGCCAGCAGCTTTACCGGGCAGGGGGCCTCGTATGGCTACACCTTC.

The chain has TRBV30 and TRBJ2-1, with 9 bases lining up with TRBD2. CDR1 is GTSNPN and CDR2 is SVGIG in the germline V gene (reference sequence). The CDR3 loop spans 15 amino acids. Trimming at V came to 0 bases and at J to 4 bases, leaving 4 bases not matched to a gene. CDR3 in amino acids: CAWSVTSGFYNEQFF. The CDR3 nucleotides read TGTGCCTGGAGTGTGACTAGCGGTTTTTACAATGAGCAGTTCTTC. The full variable domain, rest sourced from reference TRBV30 and TRBJ2-1, is SQTIHQWPATLVQPVGSPLSLECTVEGTSNPNLYWYRQAAGRGLQLLFYSVGIGQISSEVPQNLSASRPQDRQFILSSKKLLLSDSGFYLCAWSVTSGFYNEQFFGPGTRLTVL.

This sequence joins TRBV4-3 and TRBJ1-1; D might be TRBD1 (5 bases). Germline values: CDR1 LGHNA, CDR2 YSLEER. V lost 0 bases, J lost 3 bases, and 20 bases lay in between. This CDR3 spans 18 amino acids. CDR3 in amino acids: CASSQDISGKRRDTEAFF. The CDR3 DNA sequence: TGCGCCAGCAGCCAAGATATATCAGGGAAAAGGAGGGACACTGAAGCTTTCTTT.

The J gene is TRBJ2-1, the V gene TRBV18, with TRBD2 as a possible D gene (6 bases). Germline V gene sequence: CDR1 KGHSH, CDR2 LQKENI. This CDR3 comprises 15 residues. V lost 2 bases and J lost 8, with 16 bases in between. This CDR3 reads CASSPYGVAVDEQFF. CDR3 nucleotide sequence: TGTGCCAGCTCACCATATGGGGTAGCGGTAGATGAGCAGTTCTTC.

The chain uses TRBV29-1 and TRBJ2-7, with 10 bases aligning to TRBD1. Germline CDR1 SQVTM, CDR2 ANQGSEA. The CDR3 covers 14 residues. The ends lost 3 bases at V and 5 bases at J; junction bases unmatched: 7. The CDR3: CSVDYAGTGDEQYF. Written as DNA, the CDR3 is TGCAGCGTTGACTATGCCGGGACAGGGGACGAGCAGTACTTC.

This clone was observed at least ten times. The same CDR3 also results from other DNA sequences found in this sample. The chain uses TRBV5-4 and TRBJ2-7; TRBD2 agrees at 12 bases. The junction had 3 bases not matched to a gene; V was cut back by 4 bases and J by 1 base. The CDR3 runs to 15 residues. The germline V gene has CDR1 SGHNT and CDR2 YYREEE (reference sequence). The CDR3 DNA reads as TGTGCCAGCAGCCTCGGGACTAGCGGGTCCTACGAGCAGTACTTC. Its translation: CASSLGTSGSYEQYF.

The chain employs TRBV30 and TRBJ2-3; 9 nucleotides match TRBD1. The CDR3 contains 15 residues. Trimming at V came to 1 base and at J to 2 bases, leaving 4 bases not matched to a gene. Germline V CDR1 and CDR2: GTSNPN, SVGIG (reference sequence). CDR3 protein: CAWSGDRESTDTQYF. The DNA for the CDR3 is TGTGCCTGGAGTGGGGACAGGGAGTCCACAGATACGCAGTATTTT.

V gene TRBV27 combines with J gene TRBJ1-5, with D unresolved. The CDR3 runs 14 residues. The V end lost 5 bases, the J end lost 5 bases, and 13 bases lay between the germline ends. In germline, CDR1 is MNHEY, CDR2 SMNVEV (reference sequence). The CDR3 coding sequence is TGTGCCAGCAGTCTAGGAGGCAGACATCAGCCCCAGCATTTT. This codes for CASSLGGRHQPQHF.

This clone was counted only a few times. This sequence joins TRBV4-1 and TRBJ1-4; D may be TRBD1 (5 bases). The CDR3 is 15 residues long. V lost 3 bases and J 6 bases, leaving 14 bases between the germline ends. In germline, CDR1 is MGHRA, CDR2 YSYEKL. The CDR3 sequence: CASSHGQGVDEKLFF. Here the CDR3 DNA reads TGCGCCAGCAGCCACGGGCAGGGAGTCGATGAAAAACTGTTTTTT.

The rearrangement uses TRBV5-1 and TRBJ1-5; TRBD1 might be the D (6 bases). This CDR3 comprises 16 residues. The germline V and J ends were trimmed by 4 bases and 3 bases, with 17 bases remaining between them. Germline CDR1 is SGHRS and CDR2 is YFSETQ. CDR3 sequence (DNA): TGCGCCAGCAGCCCGGATACGGGACAACCCAATCAGCCCCAGCATTTT. Translating it yields CASSPDTGQPNQPQHF.

This clone was seen once. The chain links TRBV9 to TRBJ2-5, with 9 bases matching TRBD1. The CDR3 loop spans 14 amino acids. With V trimmed by 4 bases and J by 5 bases, 6 bases remained unmatched. Looked up from germline, CDR1 is SGDLS and CDR2 is YYNGEE. The CDR3: CASSITGGWETQYF. CDR3 DNA sequence: TGTGCCAGCAGCATAACAGGGGGCTGGGAGACCCAGTACTTC.

This clone was counted once. The chain couples TRBV6-5 to TRBJ2-3; D call uncertain. V was clipped by 2 bases and J by 3 bases, with 15 bases between them. This CDR3 has 16 amino acids. Per germline, CDR1 MNHEY and CDR2 SVGAGI. The CDR3 bases are TGTGCCAGCAGTTACGTCGGCGACCTAAGGACAGATACGCAGTATTTT. This encodes CASSYVGDLRTDTQYF.

The chain carries TRBV7-2 and TRBJ1-2, with D possibly matching TRBD1 (5 bases). Germline-derived CDR1 and CDR2 are SGHTA and FQGNSA. The germline V and J ends were trimmed by 5 bases and 4 bases, with 14 bases remaining between them. CDR3 length: 14 amino acids. This CDR3 reads CASSPARVAYGYTF. The CDR3 DNA reads as TGTGCCAGCAGCCCGGCCAGGGTGGCCTATGGCTACACCTTC.

V and J are TRBV7-6 and TRBJ1-3; 7 bases are a match to TRBD1. Looked up from germline, CDR1 is SGHVS and CDR2 is FNYEAQ. With V trimmed by 2 bases and J by 4 bases, 5 bases remained unmatched. This CDR3 is built from 15 residues. CDR3 protein: CASSLTGAGGNTIYF. The CDR3, as DNA: TGTGCCAGCAGCTTAACAGGGGCCGGGGGAAACACCATATATTTT.

This chain uses TRBV4-3 with TRBJ1-3; a weak D match, TRBD1 (5 bases). This CDR3 spans 18 amino acids. Germline CDR1 reads LGHNA; CDR2 reads YSLEER. Trimming pared 0 bases from V and 0 bases from J, leaving 15 bases between. CDR3: CASSQDLGQGGSGNTIYF. Written as DNA, the CDR3 is TGCGCCAGCAGCCAAGATCTCGGGCAGGGTGGCTCTGGAAACACCATATATTTT.